The 25 T cell receptor beta chains below were found in one sample sequenced in a study of blood T cell repertoires in COVID-19 (dated by TCRdb to between 2020 and 2021). Libraries were built with the immunoSEQ multiplex PCR assay. This is the immuneACCESS table as TCRdb keeps it, with only in-frame sequences that have V and J called. A part of the clones is gone; compared with another copy, unresolved V genes explain less than half, and the rest is unexplained. In this sample the table shows around 94,000 clones, around 87% of which occur a single time. Jointly, the top ten make up about 3% of the sample. Source material: peripheral blood. The receptors were sampled from a man aged 45-65 years with active or convalescent COVID-19.

The chain is built from TRBV3-1 (or the pseudogene TRBV3-2) and TRBJ1-4; D gene uncertain. Trimming removed 1 base from V and 8 bases from J, with 8 bases in between. Germline CDR1 LGHDT, CDR2 YNNKEL (reference sequence). The CDR3 length is 13 residues. The CDR3 region has the DNA TGTGCCAGCAGCCAAGGGGAGCGGGAAAAACTGTTTTTT. This encodes CASSQGEREKLFF.

The chain carries TRBV28 and TRBJ2-4, with 7 positions matching TRBD2. Germline values: CDR1 MDHEN, CDR2 SYDVKM. This CDR3 is built from 14 residues. Germline trimming cut 5 bases from V and 0 bases from J; bases unmatched to any gene: 1. CDR3 in DNA: TGTGCCAGCAGTCGCGGGGGAGCCAAAAACATTCAGTACTTC. Amino acids: CASSRGGAKNIQYF.

This clone was detected only once. The V and J genes are TRBV6-2 or TRBV6-3 and TRBJ1-2; D may be TRBD1 (5 bases). V lost 4 bases and J lost 6, with 21 bases in between. The CDR3 is 16 residues long. Germline CDR1 is MNHEY and CDR2 is SVGEGT. The CDR3 DNA reads as TGTGCCAGCAGTTTTCGCGTAGTAGGGGCAGGAAATGGCTACACCTTC. The encoded protein is CASSFRVVGAGNGYTF.

The genes are TRBV2 and TRBJ2-1; D is possibly TRBD1 (5 bases). The CDR3 covers 13 residues. CDR1 is SNHLY and CDR2 is FYNNEI in the germline V gene. V lost 8 bases, J lost 4 bases, and 12 bases lay in between. The CDR3 loop is CASVQEKYNEQFF. CDR3 nucleotides: TGTGCCAGCGTACAGGAGAAGTACAATGAGCAGTTCTTC.

The chain couples TRBV18 to TRBJ2-5; 8 positions match TRBD2. The germline V gene has CDR1 KGHSH and CDR2 LQKENI. V shed 5 bases, J shed 2 bases, and the junction held 4 bases outside the gene matches. The CDR3 contains 14 residues. The CDR3 protein is CASSATSGQETQYF. In DNA, the CDR3 is TGTGCCAGCTCAGCCACTAGCGGTCAAGAGACCCAGTACTTC.

The chain recombines TRBV6-5 with TRBJ1-2; D unresolved. This CDR3 has 12 amino acids. The germline gives CDR1 MNHEY, CDR2 SVGAGI. Trimming took 7 bases from V and 2 from J, leaving 8 bases between them. The CDR3 region has the DNA TGTGCCAGCACCAACGGGAACTATGGCTACACCTTC. Amino acids: CASTNGNYGYTF.

The V call is TRBV30, the J call TRBJ1-1; D is possibly TRBD1 (5 bases). V was shortened by 5 bases and J by 0 bases, with 16 bases between the two germline ends. This CDR3 region has 15 residues. Germline V lookup: CDR1 GTSNPN, CDR2 SVGIG (reference sequence). The CDR3 region is CAWGSGGQMNTEAFF. As DNA, the CDR3 is TGTGCCTGGGGGTCGGGGGGTCAAATGAACACTGAAGCTTTCTTT. Looking up the rest from reference TRBV30 and TRBJ1-1 gives the full variable domain: SQTIHQWPATLVQPVGSPLSLECTVEGTSNPNLYWYRQAAGRGLQLLFYSVGIGQISSEVPQNLSASRPQDRQFILSSKKLLLSDSGFYLCAWGSGGQMNTEAFFGQGTRLTVV.

The rearrangement uses TRBV4-1 and TRBJ1-6; D gene ambiguous. The CDR3 covers 14 residues. Trimming pared 1 base from V and 8 bases from J, leaving 9 bases between. Germline CDR1 reads MGHRA; CDR2 reads YSYEKL. The CDR3 spells CASSQVARDSPLHF. The DNA of the CDR3 is TGCGCCAGCAGCCAAGTTGCACGGGATTCACCCCTCCACTTT.

The gene calls are TRBV5-1 and TRBJ2-5; D gene unclear. Germline-derived CDR1 and CDR2 are SGHRS and YFSETQ. The V gene lost 2 bases and the J gene lost 0 bases, with 8 bases spanning the gap. This CDR3 is built from 14 residues. The CDR3: CASSLPQYQETQYF. The CDR3, as DNA: TGCGCCAGCAGCTTACCACAGTACCAAGAGACCCAGTACTTC.

J is TRBJ1-2 and V is TRBV19, with D maybe TRBD1 (6 bases). With 5 bases removed from V and 0 bases from J, the gap between germline ends came to 10 bases. Germline V gene sequence: CDR1 LNHDA, CDR2 SQIVND (reference sequence). CDR3 length equals 14 residues. The CDR3 spells CASSVDRSNYGYTF. The CDR3 nucleotides are TGTGCCAGTAGTGTGGACAGATCTAACTATGGCTACACCTTC. Looking up the rest from reference TRBV19 and TRBJ1-2 gives the full variable domain: DGGITQSPKYLFRKEGQNVTLSCEQNLNHDAMYWYRQDPGQGLRLIYYSQIVNDFQKGDIAEGYSVSREKKESFPLTVTSAQKNPTAFYLCASSVDRSNYGYTFGSGTRLTVV.

This clone was recorded a few times. This chain connects TRBV18 to TRBJ2-5; possibly TRBD1 for D (6 bases). V lost 6 bases, J lost 5 bases, and 10 bases lay in between. Per germline, CDR1 KGHSH and CDR2 LQKENI. The CDR3 spans 12 residues. This chain's CDR3 is CASSQRGETQYF. DNA for the CDR3: TGTGCCAGCTCCCAAAGGGGGGAGACCCAGTACTTC. Looking up the rest from reference TRBV18 and TRBJ2-5 gives the full variable domain: NAGVMQNPRHLVRRRGQEARLRCSPMKGHSHVYWYRQLPEEGLKFMVYLQKENIIDESGMPKERFSAEFPKEGPSILRIQQVVRGDSAAYFCASSQRGETQYFGPGTRLLVL.

This chain connects TRBV5-6 to TRBJ2-3; D gene unclear. The V gene lost 3 bases and the J gene lost 0 bases, with 11 bases spanning the gap. Germline lookup yields CDR1 SGHDT and CDR2 YYEEEE. The CDR3 runs 15 residues. The CDR3 coding sequence is TGTGCCAGCAGCTACTTAGCCGGCAGCACAGATACGCAGTATTTT. This encodes CASSYLAGSTDTQYF.

This clone was seen a handful of times. The rearrangement uses TRBV21-1 and TRBJ2-1; the table's D gene call, TRBD1, was not cross checked with the DNA. TRBV21-1 is labeled a pseudogene. The CDR3 is 12 residues long. The CDR3 region is CASSTDRYEQFF. In DNA form, the CDR3 reads TGTGCCAGCAGCACCGACAGGTATGAGCAGTTCTTC.

The CDR3, as DNA: TGTGCCAGCAGTGAAGGGGGGGGCTCCTACAATGAGCAGTTCTTC. Its translation is CASSEGGGSYNEQFF. V gene TRBV6-1 combines with J gene TRBJ2-1; 7 nucleotides line up with TRBD2. The V segment lost 1 base and the J segment 0 bases; nucleotides outside the gene matches: 0. The CDR3 length is 15 residues. Germline CDR1 and CDR2: MNHNS and SASEGT.

The chain links TRBV6-5 to TRBJ2-1; TRBD1 might be the D (6 bases). Trimming cost V 8 bases and J 0 bases, with 11 bases left between them. The CDR3 loop spans 14 amino acids. Germline values: CDR1 MNHEY, CDR2 SVGAGI. In DNA, the CDR3 is TGTGCCAGCTTAGAAGGGGGCTCCTACAATGAGCAGTTCTTC. Translated: CASLEGGSYNEQFF.

V and J are TRBV28 and TRBJ1-1; no clear D gene. The V end was cut by 5 bases, the J end by 1 base, with 11 bases between. Germline V gene lookup returns CDR1 MDHEN and CDR2 SYDVKM. This CDR3 region has 14 residues. CDR3 sequence (DNA): TGTGCCAGCAGTCCGCCCGGAGGGAACACTGAAGCTTTCTTT. Translated: CASSPPGGNTEAFF. Looking up the rest from reference TRBV28 and TRBJ1-1 gives the full variable domain: DVKVTQSSRYLVKRTGEKVFLECVQDMDHENMFWYRQDPGLGLRLIYFSYDVKMKEKGDIPEGYSVSREKKERFSLILESASTNQTSMYLCASSPPGGNTEAFFGQGTRLTVV.

This clone has only one observation. This rearrangement joins TRBV19 to TRBJ1-3; weak D call: TRBD1 (5 bases). This CDR3 comprises 16 residues. V was pared by 10 bases and J by 3 bases, with 22 bases between. Per the germline V gene, CDR1 is LNHDA and CDR2 is SQIVND (reference sequence). CDR3 DNA: TGTGCCAAAGTTGCCCCGCACCGGGGGTTTGGAAACACCATATATTTT. It yields the protein CAKVAPHRGFGNTIYF.

The gene calls are TRBV5-4 and TRBJ2-2, with a tentative D call TRBD1 (5 bases). Trimming took 0 bases from V and 5 from J, leaving 5 bases between them. The CDR3 loop spans 13 amino acids. Looked up from germline, CDR1 is SGHNT and CDR2 is YYREEE (reference sequence). The CDR3 sequence: CASSLEGTGELFF. CDR3 DNA: TGTGCCAGCAGCTTGGAGGGGACCGGGGAGCTGTTTTTT. The full variable domain, its missing parts supplied by reference TRBV5-4 and TRBJ2-2, is ETGVTQSPTHLIKTRGQQVTLRCSSQSGHNTVSWYQQALGQGPQFIFQYYREEENGRGNFPPRFSGLQFPNYSSELNVNALELDDSALYLCASSLEGTGELFFGEGSRLTVL.

This chain connects TRBV3-1 (or the pseudogene TRBV3-2) to TRBJ1-2; perhaps TRBD1 as D (6 bases). The V gene lost 1 base and the J gene lost 8 bases, with 14 bases spanning the gap. CDR1 and CDR2 from the germline V gene are LGHDT and YNNKEL (reference sequence). The CDR3 extends over 14 amino acids. This CDR3 reads CASSQATGMGGYTF. DNA of the CDR3: TGTGCCAGCAGCCAAGCGACAGGTATGGGCGGCTACACCTTC.

The rearrangement joins TRBV5-1 to TRBJ1-2, with 8 bases that match TRBD1. The CDR3 consists of 15 residues. The V segment lost 4 bases and the J segment 8 bases; nucleotides outside the gene matches: 13. Looked up from germline, CDR1 is SGHRS and CDR2 is YFSETQ. The CDR3, as DNA: TGCGCCAGCAGCCGAGGACAGGGAGCCTTGGCGGGCTACACCTTC. Its translation is CASSRGQGALAGYTF.

The V and J genes are TRBV7-8 and TRBJ1-1; 10 nucleotides line up with TRBD1. V was pared by 5 bases and J by 1 base, with 10 bases of the junction left unmatched. CDR3 size: 17 residues. The germline gives CDR1 SGHVS, CDR2 FQNEAQ. This CDR3 reads CASSHRTGGIWNTEAFF. In DNA form, the CDR3 reads TGTGCCAGCAGCCACCGGACAGGGGGGATTTGGAACACTGAAGCTTTCTTT.

The rearrangement uses TRBV6-6 and TRBJ1-2; D remains unclear. Germline assignment: CDR1 MNHNY and CDR2 SVGAGI (reference sequence). V lost 2 bases, J lost 6 bases, and 10 bases lay in between. CDR3 length equals 13 residues. The CDR3 region is CASSYEAPDGYTF. The DNA of the CDR3 is TGTGCCAGCAGTTACGAGGCGCCGGATGGCTACACCTTC.

This clone was counted only a few times. The V and J genes are TRBV28 and TRBJ1-1; unclear D gene. The germline CDR1 and CDR2 sequences are MDHEN and SYDVKM. CDR3 length equals 15 residues. Deletions cut 6 bases from V and 0 bases from J, with 14 bases between. The CDR3 bases are TGTGCCAGCAGCTCACAAGAGCGCATGAACACTGAAGCTTTCTTT. This gives the protein CASSSQERMNTEAFF.

V usage is TRBV7-2 and J usage is TRBJ2-7; D gene uncertain. This CDR3 region has 14 residues. Trimming took 2 bases from V and 5 from J, leaving 13 bases between them. Germline-derived CDR1 and CDR2 are SGHTA and FQGNSA. The CDR3 nucleotides read TGTGCCAGCAGCTTAACCGGGTTTTTCCACGAGCAGTACTTC. Protein product: CASSLTGFFHEQYF.

The rearrangement links TRBV3-1 (or the pseudogene TRBV3-2) to TRBJ2-3, with TRBD2 matching over 12 bases. Germline V gene data show CDR1 as LGHDT and CDR2 as YNNKEL (reference sequence). V trimming: 4 bases; J trimming: 4 bases; junction bases outside the gene matches: 6. The CDR3 covers 16 residues. This CDR3 is CASSLTTSGSSDTQYF. The CDR3 DNA reads as TGTGCCAGCAGCCTGACGACTAGCGGGAGCTCAGATACGCAGTATTTT.